The T cell receptor beta chain under discussion was sequenced for a study of shared clonotypes between healthy human individuals. The repertoire was sequenced with immunoSEQ multiplex PCR; TCRdb's copy has only in-frame clones and lacks some. The sample lists some 2 million clones, around 96% occurring once. Naive CD8 cells were CD45RO-negative, positively selected for CCR7, excluding terminally differentiated effector memory CD45RA+ cells. This CDR3 has 14 residues. CDR1 is SEHNR, CDR2 FQNEAQ, per germline (reference sequence). Trimming stripped 3 bases from V and 6 bases from J, with 12 bases between.

This clonotype was obtained from a man between 18 and 35 years old in good health. Sample: naive CD8+ T cells sorted from blood. This chain joins TRBV7-9 and TRBJ1-5; D remains ambiguous. The CDR3 DNA sequence: TGTGCCAGCAGCTTTGGCGGGGTTAGTCAGCCCCAGCATTTT. Translating gives CASSFGGVSQPQHF.